This TCR beta chain was recorded in a study of vaccination and CD4 T cells after COVID-19 (dated by TCRdb to 2022 to 2024). Regarding the complete study: Every convalescent patient had a positive nasal swab PCR test for SARS-CoV-2, with mild disease in several patients and severe disease in one. Post-vaccine blood samples were collected a median of approximately eleven weeks after the second vaccine dose, ranging from roughly 12 to 250 days. Two doses of either the Pfizer-BioNTech BNT162b2 vaccine (n=8) or the Moderna mRNA-1273 vaccine (n=2) were administered to participants. The spike-specific CD4+ TCR repertoire was compared before and after mRNA vaccination in approximately 9 COVID-19 convalescent patients and a few infection-naive healthy vaccine recipients. Post-COVID blood samples were collected from convalescent patients a median of roughly 100 days after diagnosis, with a range of about 30 to 170 days. The convalescent cohort comprised six males and four females, including two Hispanic individuals, seven Caucasians, two Asians and one multiracial person. Control cultures used a CEFX viral epitope pool as positive control, an HIV-1 Nef peptide pool as negative control, or no peptide. Culture stimuli were overlapping spike peptide pools from SARS-CoV-2 and from the common cold coronaviruses HCoV-NL63, HCoV-OC43 and HCoV-229E. Points the paper makes about the study in general: The median count of SARS-CoV-2-reactive clonotypes went up from approximately 22 after infection to 38 after vaccination, although the change was not significant. In convalescent patients, a median 86.3% of post-vaccine SARS-CoV-2-reactive clones were detected only after vaccination, suggesting vaccine-specific priming. The study included relatively few convalescent patients and did not analyze early timepoints after natural infection. Nearly all vaccine-specific clones in convalescent patients (304 of 307) were mono-reactive for SARS-CoV-2 spike rather than cross-reactive with common cold coronaviruses.

A word on this clonotype: This receptor's antigen is unknown. Base qualities are not at hand, and no much larger clone is one base apart.

The intended sense of this specimen's treatment or condition label: roughly 11-day PBMC culture with coronavirus spike peptide pools or control peptides (ViraFEST assay). The ViraFEST assay was used in the study, in which antigen-specific T cells were expanded with peptide pools and expanded clonotypes were subsequently identified by TCR sequencing. Positive SARS-CoV-2 PCR tests in the convalescent patients dated from March to December 2020, before Alpha, Beta and Delta variants emerged in the United States. Each well held approximately 2 million PBMCs cultured in IMDM containing roughly 5% human AB serum and approximately 9.8 IU/ml IL-2, with 8.5 to 10 ug/ml peptide pools added. On days 3 and 7, half of the culture medium was replaced with fresh IL-2-containing medium. CD4+ T cells were isolated after less than twelve days of culture through negative selection using the EasySep CD4+ T cell isolation kit. Ficoll-Paque Plus gradient centrifugation was used to isolate PBMCs from whole blood, and the isolated PBMCs were then either used fresh or cryopreserved at -140C. In general, triplicate wells were set up for every culture condition.

Preparation of the library involved PCR. DNA from cultured CD4+ T cells underwent TCR sequencing with the Oncomine TCR Beta short-read assay at the Johns Hopkins FTIC core. The QIAamp micro DNA kit was used to extract genomic DNA from the cultured CD4+ T cells. Oncomine TCR Beta libraries from cultured CD4+ T cells were pooled with unique dual indexes and sequenced on an Illumina iSeq 100. Per the authors' processing: Non-productive sequences were filtered out, and CDR3s that did not start with C, did not end with F or W, or were shorter than 7 amino acids were discarded. Antigen-specific clonotypes were identified with the MANAFEST web application by comparing peptide-stimulated wells with reference and other culture wells. Positive clones required FDR below 0.05, an odds ratio above 5, and productive frequency above 0.1% in at least two of three replicate wells. A clonotype was classed as cross-reactive if the clonotype showed significant expansion both in SARS-CoV-2 spike wells and in at least one common cold coronavirus spike condition. Similarity between CDR3 sequences was evaluated in R version 3.6.1 using Levenshtein distances (stringdist) and unrooted phylogenetic trees (ape). TCRdb ran its own pipeline on the public reads, namely fastp trimming at Q25 and MiXCR clone calling, and kept in-frame beta chains. Identical CDR3 protein sequences are pooled into one entry, listed with their most common genes and DNA. The V and J calls and clone size come from TCRdb's table, not from the authors' own analysis. Across this sample there are more than 15,000 distinct CDR3 sequences, with 67% seen only once. The top ten constitute 6% to 8% of the sample.

The junction shows trimming of 3 bases on V and 4 bases on J, plus 11 bases between the germline ends. Including the terminal cysteine and phenylalanine, the CDR3 comprises 14 residues. The retained sequence is limited to the CDR3, 42 bases, with the frame set at the first base. Based on the germline V gene, the CDR1 and CDR2 sequences are SGDLS and YYNGEE. The sequencing input was CD4+ T cells from blood, cultured in vitro. Here the chain combines TRBV9 and TRBJ2-1, with the D call tentatively TRBD1 or TRBD2, each fitting 6 bases. This TCR was recovered from a human donor who had recovered from COVID-19. The encoded CDR3 is CASSGGAFYNEQFF. The nucleotides read TGTGCCAGCAGCGGGGGGGCTTTTTACAATGAGCAGTTCTTC.